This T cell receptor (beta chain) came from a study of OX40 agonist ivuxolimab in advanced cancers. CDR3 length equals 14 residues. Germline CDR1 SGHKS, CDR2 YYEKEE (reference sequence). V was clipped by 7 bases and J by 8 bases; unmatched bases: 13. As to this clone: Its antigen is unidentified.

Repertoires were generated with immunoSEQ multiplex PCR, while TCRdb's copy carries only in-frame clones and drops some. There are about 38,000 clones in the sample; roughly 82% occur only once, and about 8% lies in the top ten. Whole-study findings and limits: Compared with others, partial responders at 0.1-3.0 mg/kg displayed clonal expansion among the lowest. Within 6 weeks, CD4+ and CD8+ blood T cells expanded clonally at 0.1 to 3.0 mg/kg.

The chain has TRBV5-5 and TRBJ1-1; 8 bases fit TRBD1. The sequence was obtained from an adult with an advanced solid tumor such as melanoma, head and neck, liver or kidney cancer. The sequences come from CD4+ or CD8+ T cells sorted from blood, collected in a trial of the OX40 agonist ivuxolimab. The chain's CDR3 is CASRNPRGRGEAFF. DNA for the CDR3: TGTGCCAGCCGCAATCCCAGGGGGCGCGGGGAAGCTTTCTTT.